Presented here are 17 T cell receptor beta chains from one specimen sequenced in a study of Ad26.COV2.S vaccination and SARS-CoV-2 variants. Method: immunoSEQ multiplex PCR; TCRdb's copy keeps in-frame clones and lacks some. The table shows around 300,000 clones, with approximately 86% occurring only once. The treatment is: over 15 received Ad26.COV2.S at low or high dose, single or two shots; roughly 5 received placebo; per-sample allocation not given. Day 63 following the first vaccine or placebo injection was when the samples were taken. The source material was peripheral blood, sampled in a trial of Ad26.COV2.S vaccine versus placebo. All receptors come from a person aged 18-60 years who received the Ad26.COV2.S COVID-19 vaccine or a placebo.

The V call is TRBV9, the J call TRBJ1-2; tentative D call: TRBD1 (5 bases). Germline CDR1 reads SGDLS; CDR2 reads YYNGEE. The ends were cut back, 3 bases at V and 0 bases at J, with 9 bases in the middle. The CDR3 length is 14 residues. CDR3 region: CASSARESNYGYTF. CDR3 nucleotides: TGTGCCAGCAGCGCCAGGGAGTCTAACTATGGCTACACCTTC.

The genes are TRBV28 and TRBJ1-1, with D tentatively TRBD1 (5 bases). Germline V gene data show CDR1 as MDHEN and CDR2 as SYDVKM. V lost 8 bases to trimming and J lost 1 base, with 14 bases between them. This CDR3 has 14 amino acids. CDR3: CASRSGTANTEAFF. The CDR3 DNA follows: TGTGCCAGCCGAAGCGGGACGGCGAACACTGAAGCTTTCTTT.

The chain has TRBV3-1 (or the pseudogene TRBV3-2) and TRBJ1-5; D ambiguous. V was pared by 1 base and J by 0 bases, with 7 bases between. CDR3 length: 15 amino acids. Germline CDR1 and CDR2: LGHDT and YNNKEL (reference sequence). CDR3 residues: CASSQGQDSNQPQHF. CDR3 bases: TGTGCCAGCAGCCAAGGTCAGGATAGCAATCAGCCCCAGCATTTT.

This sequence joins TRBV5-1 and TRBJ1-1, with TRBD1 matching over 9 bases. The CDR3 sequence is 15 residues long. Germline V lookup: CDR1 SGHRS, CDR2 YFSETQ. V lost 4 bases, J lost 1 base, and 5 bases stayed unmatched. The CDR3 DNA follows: TGCGCCAGCAGCGGGAAGGACAGGGGGAACACTGAAGCTTTCTTT. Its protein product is CASSGKDRGNTEAFF.

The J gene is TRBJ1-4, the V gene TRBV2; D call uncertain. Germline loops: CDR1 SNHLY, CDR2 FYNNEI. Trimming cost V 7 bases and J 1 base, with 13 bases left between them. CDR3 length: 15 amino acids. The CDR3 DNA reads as TGTGCCAGCACCCCGTCCCGCGTAACTAATGAAAAACTGTTTTTT. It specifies CASTPSRVTNEKLFF.

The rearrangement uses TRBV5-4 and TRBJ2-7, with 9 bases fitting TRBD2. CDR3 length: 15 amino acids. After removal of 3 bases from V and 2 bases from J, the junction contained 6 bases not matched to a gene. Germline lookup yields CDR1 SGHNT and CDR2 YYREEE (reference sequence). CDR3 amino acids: CASSSPGLATYEQYF. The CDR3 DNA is TGTGCCAGCAGCTCCCCGGGACTAGCCACCTACGAGCAGTACTTC.

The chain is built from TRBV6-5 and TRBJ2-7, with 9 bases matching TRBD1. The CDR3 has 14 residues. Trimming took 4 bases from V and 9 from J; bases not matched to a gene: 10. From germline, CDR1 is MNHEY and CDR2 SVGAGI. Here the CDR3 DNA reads TGTGCCAGCAGTTCGTGGACAGGGGCCAGGGGGCAGTACTTC. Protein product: CASSSWTGARGQYF.

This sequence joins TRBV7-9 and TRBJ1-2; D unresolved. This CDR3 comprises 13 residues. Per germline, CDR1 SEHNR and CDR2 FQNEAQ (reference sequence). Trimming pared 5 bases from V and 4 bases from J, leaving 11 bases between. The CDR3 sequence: CASSPDLLYGYTF. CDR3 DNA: TGTGCCAGCAGCCCTGATCTTCTCTATGGCTACACCTTC.

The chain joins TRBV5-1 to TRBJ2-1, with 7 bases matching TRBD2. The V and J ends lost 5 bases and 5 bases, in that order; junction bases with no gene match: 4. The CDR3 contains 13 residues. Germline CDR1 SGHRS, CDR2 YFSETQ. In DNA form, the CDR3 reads TGCGCCAGCAGACCCGGGACTAACAATGAGCAGTTCTTC. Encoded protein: CASRPGTNNEQFF.

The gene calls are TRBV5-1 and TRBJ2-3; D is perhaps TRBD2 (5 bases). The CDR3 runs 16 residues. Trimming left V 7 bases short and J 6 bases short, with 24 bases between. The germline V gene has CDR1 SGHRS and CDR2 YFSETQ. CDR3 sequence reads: CASRQPLDSLWDTQYF. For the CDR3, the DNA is TGCGCCAGCCGGCAGCCATTGGACTCCCTGTGGGATACGCAGTATTTT.

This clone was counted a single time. The CDR3 coding sequence is TGTGCCAGTAGTATGACCCAGAGTCCCGCTTTCTTT. The encoded protein is CASSMTQSPAFF. This chain joins TRBV19 and TRBJ1-1; D is uncertain. Trimming cost V 3 bases and J 11 bases, with 13 bases left between them. Germline loops: CDR1 LNHDA, CDR2 SQIVND (reference sequence). CDR3 size: 12 residues.

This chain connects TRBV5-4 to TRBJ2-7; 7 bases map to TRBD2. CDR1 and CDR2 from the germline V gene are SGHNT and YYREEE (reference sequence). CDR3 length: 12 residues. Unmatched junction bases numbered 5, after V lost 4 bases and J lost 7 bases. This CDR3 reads CASSPPGGEQYF. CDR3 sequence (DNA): TGTGCCAGCAGCCCGCCGGGAGGAGAGCAGTACTTC.

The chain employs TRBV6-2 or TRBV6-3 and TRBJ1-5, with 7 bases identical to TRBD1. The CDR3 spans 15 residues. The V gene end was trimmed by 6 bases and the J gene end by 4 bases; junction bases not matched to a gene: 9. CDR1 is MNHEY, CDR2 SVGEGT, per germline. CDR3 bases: TGTGCCAGCAGCCCGACAGGGTTCGGGAATCAGCCCCAGCATTTT. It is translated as CASSPTGFGNQPQHF.

The chain's CDR3 is CASTPKGTSTDTQYF. The DNA of the CDR3 is TGTGCCAGTACCCCCAAGGGGACTAGCACAGATACGCAGTATTTT. The rearrangement links TRBV19 to TRBJ2-3, with a tentative D call TRBD2 (6 bases). The CDR3 is 15 amino acids. Germline lookup yields CDR1 LNHDA and CDR2 SQIVND (reference sequence). V lost 7 bases, J lost 0 bases, and 14 bases lay in between. The complete variable domain, with remaining parts taken from reference TRBV19 and TRBJ2-3, reads DGGITQSPKYLFRKEGQNVTLSCEQNLNHDAMYWYRQDPGQGLRLIYYSQIVNDFQKGDIAEGYSVSREKKESFPLTVTSAQKNPTAFYLCASTPKGTSTDTQYFGPGTRLTVL.

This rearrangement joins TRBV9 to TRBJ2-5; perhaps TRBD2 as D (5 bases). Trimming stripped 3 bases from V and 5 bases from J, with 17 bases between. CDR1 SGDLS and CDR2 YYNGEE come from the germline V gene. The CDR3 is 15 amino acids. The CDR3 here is CASSATTYGVETQYF. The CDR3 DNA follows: TGTGCCAGCAGCGCCACAACTTACGGGGTCGAGACCCAGTACTTC.

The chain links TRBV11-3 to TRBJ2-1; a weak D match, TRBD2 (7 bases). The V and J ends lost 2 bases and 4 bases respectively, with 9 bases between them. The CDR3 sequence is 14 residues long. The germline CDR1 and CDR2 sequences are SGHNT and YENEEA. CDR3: CASSLRGAYNEQFF. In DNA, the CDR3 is TGTGCCAGCAGCTTACGGGGGGCTTACAATGAGCAGTTCTTC.

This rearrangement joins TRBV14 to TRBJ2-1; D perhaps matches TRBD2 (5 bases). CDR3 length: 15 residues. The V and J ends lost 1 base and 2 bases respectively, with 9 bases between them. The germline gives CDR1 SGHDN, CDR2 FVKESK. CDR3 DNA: TGTGCCAGCAGCCAAGTCAGCGGAACCTACAATGAGCAGTTCTTC. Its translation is CASSQVSGTYNEQFF.